This T cell receptor beta chain appears in the sequencing data of a study of CD8 T cells in ankylosing spondylitis. TCRdb reprocessed the 5' RACE reads via MiXCR and lists one record per CDR3 protein. The table lists approximately 42,000 distinct CDR3 sequences, under 5% of them singletons. This sequence originates from a female donor with ankylosing spondylitis or in good health (not recorded which). The sample taken for sequencing was blood, either unsorted or a sorted T cell fraction (not recorded which).

The CDR3 coding sequence is TGTGCCAGCAGCGTAGATTCGCAGGGGTATAATTCACCCCTCCACTTT. Its translation is CASSVDSQGYNSPLHF. The rearrangement uses TRBV9 and TRBJ1-6; a weak D match, TRBD1 (6 bases). Germline CDR1 SGDLS, CDR2 YYNGEE. The CDR3 has 16 residues. The ends were cut back, 0 bases at V and 4 bases at J, with 11 bases in the middle. The whole variable domain, filled in from reference TRBV9 and TRBJ1-6, reads DSGVTQTPKHLITATGQRVTLRCSPRSGDLSVYWYQQSLDQGLQFLIQYYNGEERAKGNILERFSAQQFPDLHSELNLSSLELGDSALYFCASSVDSQGYNSPLHFGNGTRLTVT.